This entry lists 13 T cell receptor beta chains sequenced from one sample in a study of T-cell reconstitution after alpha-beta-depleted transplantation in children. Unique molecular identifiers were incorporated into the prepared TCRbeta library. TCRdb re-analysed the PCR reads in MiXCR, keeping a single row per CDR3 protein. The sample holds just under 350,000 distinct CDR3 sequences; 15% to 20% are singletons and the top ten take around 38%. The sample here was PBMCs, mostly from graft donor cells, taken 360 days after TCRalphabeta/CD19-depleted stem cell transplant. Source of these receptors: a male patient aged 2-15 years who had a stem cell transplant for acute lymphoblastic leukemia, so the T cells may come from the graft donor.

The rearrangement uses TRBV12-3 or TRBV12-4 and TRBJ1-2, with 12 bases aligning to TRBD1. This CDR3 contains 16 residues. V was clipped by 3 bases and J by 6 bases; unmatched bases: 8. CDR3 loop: CASSFGTGGVGNGYTF. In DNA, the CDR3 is TGTGCCAGCAGTTTCGGGACAGGGGGCGTGGGTAATGGCTACACCTTC.

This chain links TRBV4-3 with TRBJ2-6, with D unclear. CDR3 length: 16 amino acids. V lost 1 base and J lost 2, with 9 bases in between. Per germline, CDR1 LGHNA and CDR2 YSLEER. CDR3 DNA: TGCGCCAGCAGCCAAGCGATGGGAACTGGGGCCAACGTCCTGACTTTC. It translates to CASSQAMGTGANVLTF.

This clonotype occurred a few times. The CDR3 is CASSTSDGYEQYF. CDR3 in DNA: TGTGCCAGCAGCACTTCCGACGGCTACGAGCAGTACTTC. The rearrangement joins TRBV21-1 to TRBJ2-7. TRBV21-1 is given as a pseudogene. The CDR3 runs 13 residues.

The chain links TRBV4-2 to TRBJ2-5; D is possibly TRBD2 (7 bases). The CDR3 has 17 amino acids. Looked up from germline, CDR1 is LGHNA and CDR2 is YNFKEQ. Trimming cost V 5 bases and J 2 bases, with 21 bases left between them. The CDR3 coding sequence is TGTGCCAGCAGCAAGGATCGCGGGAGAGGGGGGCAAGAGACCCAGTACTTC. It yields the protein CASSKDRGRGGQETQYF.

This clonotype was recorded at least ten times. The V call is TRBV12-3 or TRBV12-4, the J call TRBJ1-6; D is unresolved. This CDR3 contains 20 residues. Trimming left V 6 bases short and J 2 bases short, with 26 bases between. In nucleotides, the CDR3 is TGTGCCAGCAGCCTCGACGCCGGATTTTTTGGTGGGACCTATAATTCACCCCTCCACTTT. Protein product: CASSLDAGFFGGTYNSPLHF.

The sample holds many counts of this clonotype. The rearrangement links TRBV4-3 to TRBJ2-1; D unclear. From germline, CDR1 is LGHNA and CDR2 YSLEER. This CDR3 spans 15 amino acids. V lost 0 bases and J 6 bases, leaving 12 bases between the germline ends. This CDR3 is CASSQDYRAPNEQFF. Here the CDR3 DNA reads TGCGCCAGCAGCCAAGATTATCGGGCCCCCAATGAGCAGTTCTTC.

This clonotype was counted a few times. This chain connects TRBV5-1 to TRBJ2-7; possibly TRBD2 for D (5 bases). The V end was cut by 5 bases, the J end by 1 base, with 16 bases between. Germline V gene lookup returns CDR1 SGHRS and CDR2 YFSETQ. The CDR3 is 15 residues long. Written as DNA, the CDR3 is TGCGCCAGCAGGCTAGCCGGAGGACTGTCCTACGAGCAGTACTTC. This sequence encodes CASRLAGGLSYEQYF.

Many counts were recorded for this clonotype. The CDR3 sequence is CSVVGGDSGSYEQYF. In DNA, the CDR3 is TGCAGCGTTGTCGGCGGGGATTCAGGGTCCTACGAGCAGTACTTC. The rearrangement uses TRBV29-1 and TRBJ2-7; possibly TRBD2 for D (6 bases). Per the germline V gene, CDR1 is SQVTM and CDR2 is ANQGSEA. The CDR3 extends over 15 amino acids. The ends were cut back, 4 bases at V and 1 base at J, with 17 bases in the middle.

The CDR3 DNA sequence: TGCAGCGTCGGGGCAGGGAGCTATGGCTACACCTTC. Its protein is CSVGAGSYGYTF. The chain joins TRBV29-1 to TRBJ1-2; D may be TRBD1 (5 bases). V dropped 6 bases and J dropped 4 bases, with 12 bases sitting between them. CDR1 and CDR2 (germline): SQVTM, ANQGSEA. This CDR3 region has 12 residues.

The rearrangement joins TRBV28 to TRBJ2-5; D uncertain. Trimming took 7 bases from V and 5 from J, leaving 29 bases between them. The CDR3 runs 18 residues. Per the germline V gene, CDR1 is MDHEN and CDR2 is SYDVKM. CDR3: CASTVIPGPGPSRETQYF. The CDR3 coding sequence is TGTGCCAGCACTGTAATTCCTGGCCCCGGGCCCTCAAGGGAGACCCAGTACTTC.

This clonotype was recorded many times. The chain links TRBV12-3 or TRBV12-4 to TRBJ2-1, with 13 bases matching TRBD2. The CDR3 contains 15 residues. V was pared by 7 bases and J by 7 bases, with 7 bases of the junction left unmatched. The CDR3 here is CASTYKGLAGNEQFF. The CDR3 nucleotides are TGTGCCAGCACCTACAAGGGACTAGCGGGGAATGAGCAGTTCTTC.

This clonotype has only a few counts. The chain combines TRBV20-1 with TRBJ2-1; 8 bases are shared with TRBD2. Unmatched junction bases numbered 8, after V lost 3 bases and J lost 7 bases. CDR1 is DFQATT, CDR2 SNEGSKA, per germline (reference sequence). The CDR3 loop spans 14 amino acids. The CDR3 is CSARGGLAPNEQFF. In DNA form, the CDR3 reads TGCAGTGCTAGGGGAGGACTAGCCCCTAATGAGCAGTTCTTC.

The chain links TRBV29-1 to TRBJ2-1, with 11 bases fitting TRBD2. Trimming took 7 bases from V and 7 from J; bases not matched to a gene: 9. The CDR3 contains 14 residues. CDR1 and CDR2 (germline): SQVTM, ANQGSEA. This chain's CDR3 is CSGQTSGNRNEQFF. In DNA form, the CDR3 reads TGCAGCGGCCAGACTAGCGGGAATCGTAATGAGCAGTTCTTC.